Listed below are T cell receptor beta chains from one sample, sequenced in a study of early T cells in non-severe SARS-CoV-2 infection. One entry per CDR3 protein, called by TCRdb with MiXCR from the 5' RACE reads. The top ten hold about 14% of the sample, which has 70,000 to 75,000 distinct CDR3 sequences, approximately 15% seen once. The sequencing sample was made of whole blood. These receptors were collected from an adult who was a healthcare worker with PCR-confirmed SARS-CoV-2 infection or an uninfected control (not recorded which). CDR3s include the opening cysteine and the closing phenylalanine or tryptophan. Fields, in order: J gene, D gene, V gene, CDR3 protein. D genes are given only for firm matches.

J: TRBJ2-7; D: TRBD1; V: TRBV28; CDR3: CASSLNTGGFSEQYF
J: TRBJ2-3; D: NA; V: TRBV27; CDR3: CASSSSNEITDTQYF
J: TRBJ2-7; D: NA; V: TRBV20-1; CDR3: CSASYLDNYEQYF
J: TRBJ2-3; D: NA; V: TRBV7-2; CDR3: CASSPVDTQYF
J: TRBJ1-2; D: NA; V: TRBV6-5; CDR3: CATYPLGRDLNYGYTF
J: TRBJ2-5; D: TRBD2; V: TRBV6-1; CDR3: CASIPRGVSWLPQYF
J: TRBJ2-3; D: NA; V: TRBV11-2; CDR3: CASSSRAGTDTQYF
J: TRBJ2-1; D: TRBD2; V: TRBV20-1; CDR3: CSARGLAGWEQFF
J: TRBJ2-7; D: TRBD2; V: TRBV12-3/TRBV12-4; CDR3: CASTQFRASGRLEQYF
J: TRBJ2-1; D: NA; V: TRBV11-3; CDR3: CASSLRLGASDEQFF
J: TRBJ1-5; D: NA; V: TRBV10-3; CDR3: CAISDFLQGDQPQHF
J: TRBJ1-1; D: NA; V: TRBV7-8; CDR3: CASSLGGRGNTEAFF
J: TRBJ2-1; D: TRBD2; V: TRBV29-1; CDR3: CSVEPWLAGGYNEQFF
J: TRBJ1-4; D: NA; V: TRBV7-9; CDR3: CASSPNTATNEKLFF
J: TRBJ1-1; D: TRBD1; V: TRBV29-1; CDR3: CSVDPTGATEAFF
J: TRBJ1-1; D: NA; V: TRBV28; CDR3: CASRDSKVEAFF
J: TRBJ1-6; D: NA; V: TRBV12-3/TRBV12-4; CDR3: CASSLRADYNSPLHF
J: TRBJ2-2; D: NA; V: TRBV19; CDR3: CASSPLPVGAGELFF
J: TRBJ2-3; D: NA; V: TRBV7-3; CDR3: CASSSQVRDTQYF
J: TRBJ2-1; D: TRBD2; V: TRBV29-1; CDR3: CSVRTSGGARGNEQFF
J: TRBJ2-3; D: NA; V: TRBV20-1; CDR3: CSARDPRADTQYF
J: TRBJ1-1; D: TRBD1; V: TRBV6-1; CDR3: CASSGWTGGSTEAFF
J: TRBJ2-2; D: TRBD2; V: TRBV28; CDR3: CASSLSPGGRTGELFF
J: TRBJ2-2; D: TRBD1; V: TRBV29-1; CDR3: CSADRGITGELFF
J: TRBJ2-3; D: TRBD2; V: TRBV27; CDR3: CASSSGGARDTQYF
J: TRBJ1-1; D: NA; V: TRBV20-1; CDR3: CSASDAGGWTEAFF
J: TRBJ2-1; D: NA; V: TRBV29-1; CDR3: CSMLQRNEQFF
J: TRBJ1-5; D: NA; V: TRBV7-8; CDR3: CASRDQGNQPQHF
J: TRBJ2-5; D: NA; V: TRBV7-9; CDR3: CASSTNDQETQYF
J: TRBJ1-6; D: NA; V: TRBV6-2/TRBV6-3; CDR3: CASSYVSESPLHF
J: TRBJ2-3; D: NA; V: TRBV11-2; CDR3: CASTLVASGRVGTQYF
J: TRBJ1-2; D: TRBD1; V: TRBV7-9; CDR3: CASSLGTGGSYTF
J: TRBJ2-4; D: NA; V: TRBV20-1; CDR3: CSARDLTIGAGNIQYF
J: TRBJ2-5; D: TRBD1; V: TRBV18; CDR3: CASSTGTGGRETQYF
J: TRBJ2-3; D: NA; V: TRBV7-9; CDR3: CASSLTRSGGTDTQYF
J: TRBJ1-1; D: NA; V: TRBV9; CDR3: CASSVEVISEAFF
J: TRBJ2-7; D: NA; V: TRBV25-1; CDR3: CASSARSRYEQYF